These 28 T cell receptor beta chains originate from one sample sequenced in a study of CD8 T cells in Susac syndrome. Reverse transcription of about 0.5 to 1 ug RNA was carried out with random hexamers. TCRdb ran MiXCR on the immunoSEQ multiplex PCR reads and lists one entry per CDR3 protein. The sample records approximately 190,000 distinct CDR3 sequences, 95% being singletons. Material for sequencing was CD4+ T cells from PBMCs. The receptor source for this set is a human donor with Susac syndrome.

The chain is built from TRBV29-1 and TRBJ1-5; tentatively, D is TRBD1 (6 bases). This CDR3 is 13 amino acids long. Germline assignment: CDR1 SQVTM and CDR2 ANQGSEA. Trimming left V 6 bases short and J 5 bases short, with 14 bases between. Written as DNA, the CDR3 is TGCAGCGTGAAACAGGGAACCGATCAGCCCCAGCATTTT. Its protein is CSVKQGTDQPQHF. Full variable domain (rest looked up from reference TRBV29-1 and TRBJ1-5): SAVISQKPSRDICQRGTSLTIQCQVDSQVTMMFWYRQQPGQSLTLIATANQGSEATYESGFVIDKFPISRPNLTFSTLTVSNMSPEDSSIYLCSVKQGTDQPQHFGDGTRLSIL.

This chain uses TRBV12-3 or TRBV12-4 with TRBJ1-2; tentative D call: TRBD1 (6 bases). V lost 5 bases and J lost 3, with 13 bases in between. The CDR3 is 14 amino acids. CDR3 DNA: TGTGCCAGCAGTAACAGGGCGTGGGACTATGGCTACACCTTC. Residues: CASSNRAWDYGYTF.

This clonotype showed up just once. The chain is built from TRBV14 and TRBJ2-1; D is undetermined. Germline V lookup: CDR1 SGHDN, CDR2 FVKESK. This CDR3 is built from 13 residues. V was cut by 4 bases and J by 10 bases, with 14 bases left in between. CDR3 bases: TGTGCCAGCAGCCGGGAAGCAGGCAGGGAGCAGTTCTTC. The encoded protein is CASSREAGREQFF.

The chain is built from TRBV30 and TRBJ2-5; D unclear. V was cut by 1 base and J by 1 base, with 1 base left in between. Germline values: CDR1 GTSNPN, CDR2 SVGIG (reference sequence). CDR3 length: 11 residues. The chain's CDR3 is CAWSGQETQYF. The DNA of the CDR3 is TGTGCCTGGAGTGGCCAAGAGACCCAGTACTTC.

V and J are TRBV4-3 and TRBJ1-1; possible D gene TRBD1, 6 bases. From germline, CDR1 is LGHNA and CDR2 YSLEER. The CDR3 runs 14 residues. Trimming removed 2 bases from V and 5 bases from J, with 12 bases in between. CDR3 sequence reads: CASSQQGRLTEAFF. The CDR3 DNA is TGCGCCAGCAGCCAACAGGGGAGGTTAACTGAAGCTTTCTTT.

CDR3 in amino acids: CASSQDSLGYTF. CDR3 nucleotides: TGCGCCAGCAGCCAAGATAGCCTTGGCTACACCTTC. This chain links TRBV4-1 with TRBJ1-2, with no clear D. CDR3 length equals 12 residues. The germline gives CDR1 MGHRA, CDR2 YSYEKL. V was cut by 0 bases and J by 7 bases, with 6 bases left in between.

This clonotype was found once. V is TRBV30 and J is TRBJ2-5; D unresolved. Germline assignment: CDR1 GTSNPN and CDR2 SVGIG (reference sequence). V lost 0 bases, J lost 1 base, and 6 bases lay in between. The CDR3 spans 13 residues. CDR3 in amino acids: CAWSVTVQETQYF. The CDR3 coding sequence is TGTGCCTGGAGTGTCACAGTCCAAGAGACCCAGTACTTC.

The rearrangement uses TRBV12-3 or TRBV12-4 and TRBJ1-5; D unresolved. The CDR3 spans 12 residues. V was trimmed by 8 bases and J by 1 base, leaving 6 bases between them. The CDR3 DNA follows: TGTGCCAGCCGTAGCAGCAATCAGCCCCAGCATTTT. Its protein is CASRSSNQPQHF.

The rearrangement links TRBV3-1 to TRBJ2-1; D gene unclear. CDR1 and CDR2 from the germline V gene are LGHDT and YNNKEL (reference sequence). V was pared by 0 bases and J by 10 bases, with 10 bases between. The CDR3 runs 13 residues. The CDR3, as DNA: TGTGCCAGCAGCCAAGAACGGCGAACCGAGCAGTTCTTC. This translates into CASSQERRTEQFF.

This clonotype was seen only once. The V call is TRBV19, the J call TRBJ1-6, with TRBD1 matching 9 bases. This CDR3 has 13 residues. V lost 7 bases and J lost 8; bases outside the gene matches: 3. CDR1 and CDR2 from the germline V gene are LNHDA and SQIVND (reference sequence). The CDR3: CASKGQGDSPLHF. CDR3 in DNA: TGTGCCAGTAAGGGACAGGGAGATTCACCCCTCCACTTT.

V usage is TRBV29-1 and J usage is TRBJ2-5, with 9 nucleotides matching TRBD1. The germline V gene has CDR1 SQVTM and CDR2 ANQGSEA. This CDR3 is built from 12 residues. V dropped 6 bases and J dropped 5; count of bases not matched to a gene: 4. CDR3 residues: CSVQGARETQYF. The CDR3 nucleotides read TGCAGCGTACAGGGGGCGCGTGAGACCCAGTACTTC.

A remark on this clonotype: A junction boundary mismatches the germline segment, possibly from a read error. The CDR3 DNA sequence: TGTGCCAGCAGCCAATCCCCAGGCACCCCACCAAGGGACTTC. This codes for CASSQSPGTPPRDF. The chain couples TRBV14 to TRBJ2-7; D unresolved. CDR3 size: 14 residues. Per germline, CDR1 SGHDN and CDR2 FVKESK. Drawing the rest from reference TRBV14 and TRBJ2-7, the complete variable domain is EAGVTQFPSHSVIEKGQTVTLRCDPISGHDNLYWYRRVMGKEIKFLLHFVKESKQDESGMPNNRFLAERTGGTYSTLKVQPAELEDSGVYFCASSQSPGTPPRDFGPGTRLTVT.

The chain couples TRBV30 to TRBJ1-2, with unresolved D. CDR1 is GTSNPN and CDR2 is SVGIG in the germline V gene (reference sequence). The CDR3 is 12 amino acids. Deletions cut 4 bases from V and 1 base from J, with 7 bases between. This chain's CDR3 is CAWNPRNYGYTF. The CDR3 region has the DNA TGTGCCTGGAATCCCCGTAACTATGGCTACACCTTC.

CDR3 sequence reads: CASSVGGSGGNTIYF. The CDR3 nucleotides read TGTGCCAGCAGCGTAGGGGGAAGTGGGGGGAACACCATATATTTT. The rearrangement links TRBV9 to TRBJ1-3, with TRBD1 as a possible D gene (5 bases). Germline lookup yields CDR1 SGDLS and CDR2 YYNGEE. V was shortened by 0 bases and J by 7 bases, with 14 bases between the two germline ends. CDR3 length equals 15 residues.

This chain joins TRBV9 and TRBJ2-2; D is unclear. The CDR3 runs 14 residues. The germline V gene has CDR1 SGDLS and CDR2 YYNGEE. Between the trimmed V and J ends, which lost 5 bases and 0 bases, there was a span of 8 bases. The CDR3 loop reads CASRPSSNTGELFF. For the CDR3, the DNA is TGTGCCAGCAGACCATCTTCGAACACCGGGGAGCTGTTTTTT.

CDR3 sequence (DNA): TGTGCCAGCAGCTTAGCGAGGACTAGCGGGGGGATTGTTCAGTACTTC. The encoded protein is CASSLARTSGGIVQYF. This chain uses TRBV7-8 with TRBJ2-4; 14 bases are shared with TRBD2. Germline CDR1 reads SGHVS; CDR2 reads FQNEAQ. The V gene end was trimmed by 0 bases and the J gene end by 11 bases; junction bases not matched to a gene: 6. This CDR3 region has 16 residues.

CDR3 protein: CSVGTAGNTIYF. In DNA form, the CDR3 reads TGCAGCGTTGGGACTGCTGGAAACACCATATATTTT. The chain recombines TRBV29-1 with TRBJ1-3; D ambiguous. Germline CDR1 reads SQVTM; CDR2 reads ANQGSEA. The CDR3 runs to 12 residues. The V end was cut by 4 bases, the J end by 2 bases, with 6 bases between.

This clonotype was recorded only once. DNA for the CDR3: TGCAGCGTGGGAGATGGGACAGGGGGTGGCTACACCTTC. Translating gives CSVGDGTGGGYTF. The rearrangement joins TRBV29-1 to TRBJ1-2; 11 bases align to TRBD1. Germline V CDR1 and CDR2: SQVTM, ANQGSEA. This CDR3 has 13 amino acids. J lost 7 bases, V lost 6 bases, and 7 bases had no gene match.

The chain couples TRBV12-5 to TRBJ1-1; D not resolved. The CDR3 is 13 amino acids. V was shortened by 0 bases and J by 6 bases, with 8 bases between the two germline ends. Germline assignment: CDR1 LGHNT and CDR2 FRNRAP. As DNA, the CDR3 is TGTGCTAGTGGTTTGGTAAGAGGGTCTGAAGCTTTCTTT. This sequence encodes CASGLVRGSEAFF.

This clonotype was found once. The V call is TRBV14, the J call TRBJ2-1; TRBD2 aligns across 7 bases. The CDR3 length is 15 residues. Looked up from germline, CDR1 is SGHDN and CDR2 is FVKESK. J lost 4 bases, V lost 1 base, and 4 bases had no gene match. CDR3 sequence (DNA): TGTGCCAGCAGCCAAGGACTAGCCTTTTACAATGAGCAGTTCTTC. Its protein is CASSQGLAFYNEQFF. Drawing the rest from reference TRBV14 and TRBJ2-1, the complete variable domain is EAGVTQFPSHSVIEKGQTVTLRCDPISGHDNLYWYRRVMGKEIKFLLHFVKESKQDESGMPNNRFLAERTGGTYSTLKVQPAELEDSGVYFCASSQGLAFYNEQFFGPGTRLTVL.

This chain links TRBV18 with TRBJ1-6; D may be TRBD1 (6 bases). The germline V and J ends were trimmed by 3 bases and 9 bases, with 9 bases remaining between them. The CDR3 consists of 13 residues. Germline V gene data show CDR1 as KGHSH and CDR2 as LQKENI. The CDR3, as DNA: TGTGCCAGCTCACCTACAGGGCCTTCACCCCTCCACTTT. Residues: CASSPTGPSPLHF.

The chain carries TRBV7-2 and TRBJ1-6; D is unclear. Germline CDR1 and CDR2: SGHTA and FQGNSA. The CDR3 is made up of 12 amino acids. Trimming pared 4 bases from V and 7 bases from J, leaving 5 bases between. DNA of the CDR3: TGTGCCAGCAGCTCTCTCAATTCACCCCTCCACTTT. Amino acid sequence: CASSSLNSPLHF.

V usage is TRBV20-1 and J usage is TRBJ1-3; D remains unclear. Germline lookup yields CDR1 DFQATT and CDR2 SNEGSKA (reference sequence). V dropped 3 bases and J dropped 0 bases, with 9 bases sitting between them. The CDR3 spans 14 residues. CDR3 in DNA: TGCAGTGCTAGCCACCCCGTCTCTGGAAACACCATATATTTT. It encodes CSASHPVSGNTIYF.

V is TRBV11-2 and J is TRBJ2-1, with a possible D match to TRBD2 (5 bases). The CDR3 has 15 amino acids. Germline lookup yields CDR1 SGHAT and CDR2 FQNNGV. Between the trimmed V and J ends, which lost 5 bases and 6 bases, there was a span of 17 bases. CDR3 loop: CASSPLQLVFNEQFF. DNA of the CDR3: TGTGCCAGCAGCCCCCTACAACTAGTTTTCAATGAGCAGTTCTTC. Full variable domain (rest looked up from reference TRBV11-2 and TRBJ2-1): EAGVAQSPRYKIIEKRQSVAFWCNPISGHATLYWYQQILGQGPKLLIQFQNNGVVDDSQLPKDRFSAERLKGVDSTLKIQPAKLEDSAVYLCASSPLQLVFNEQFFGPGTRLTVL.

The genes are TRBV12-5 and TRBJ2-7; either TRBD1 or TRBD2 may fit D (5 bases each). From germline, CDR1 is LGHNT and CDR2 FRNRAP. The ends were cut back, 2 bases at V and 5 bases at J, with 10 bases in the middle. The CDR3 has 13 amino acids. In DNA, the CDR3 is TGTGCTAGTGGTTTGCGGGGCCTGGACGAGCAGTACTTC. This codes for CASGLRGLDEQYF.

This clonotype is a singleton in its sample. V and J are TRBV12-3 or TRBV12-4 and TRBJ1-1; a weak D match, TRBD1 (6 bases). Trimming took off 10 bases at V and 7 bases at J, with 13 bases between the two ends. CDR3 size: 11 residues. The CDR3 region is CATMGQLEAFF. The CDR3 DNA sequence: TGTGCCACCATGGGACAACTTGAAGCTTTCTTT.

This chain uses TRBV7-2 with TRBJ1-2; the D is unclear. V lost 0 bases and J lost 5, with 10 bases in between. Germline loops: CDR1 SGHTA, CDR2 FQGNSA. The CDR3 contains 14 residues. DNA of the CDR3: TGTGCCAGCAGCTTAGCCCGCAGTCAATATGGCTACACCTTC. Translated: CASSLARSQYGYTF.

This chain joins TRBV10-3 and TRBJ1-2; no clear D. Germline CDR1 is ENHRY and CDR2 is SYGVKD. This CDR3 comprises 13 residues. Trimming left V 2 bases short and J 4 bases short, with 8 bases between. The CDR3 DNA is TGTGCCATCAGTGAGGGCAGGTTCTATGGCTACACCTTC. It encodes CAISEGRFYGYTF.